This T cell receptor (beta chain) was observed in a study of cytomegalovirus exposure and HLA in healthy donors. PCR amplification relied on 60 Vbeta primers (plus 13 Jbeta primers). Repertoires were generated with immunoSEQ multiplex PCR, while TCRdb's copy carries only in-frame clones and drops some. The data show under 200,000 clones, roughly 80% seen once. CDR3 length: 14 residues. With V trimmed by 4 bases and J by 5 bases, 6 bases remained unmatched. Germline CDR1 is SGHRS and CDR2 is YFSETQ. Points from the study as a whole: Among TCR sequences, most were rare, though some public TCRs appeared in many donors. A missense DCLRE1C variant was associated with V- and J-gene trimming of TCR beta chains in a later analysis, and an independent cohort replicated the association. TCR beta sequences reportedly predicted the HLA-A and HLA-B alleles of most subjects accurately. The number of N-insertions in an Asian-associated ancestry cluster was reportedly below the approximately 700-donor mean in a later analysis.

Regarding this clone: Its target is not known.

This receptor was identified in a male donor in good health and CMV-seronegative. Material for sequencing was PBMCs. The chain joins TRBV5-1 to TRBJ1-5; 7 bases are a match to TRBD1. CDR3 protein: CASSLTGFDQPQHF. The CDR3 DNA reads TGCGCCAGCAGCCTGACAGGGTTCGATCAGCCCCAGCATTTT.